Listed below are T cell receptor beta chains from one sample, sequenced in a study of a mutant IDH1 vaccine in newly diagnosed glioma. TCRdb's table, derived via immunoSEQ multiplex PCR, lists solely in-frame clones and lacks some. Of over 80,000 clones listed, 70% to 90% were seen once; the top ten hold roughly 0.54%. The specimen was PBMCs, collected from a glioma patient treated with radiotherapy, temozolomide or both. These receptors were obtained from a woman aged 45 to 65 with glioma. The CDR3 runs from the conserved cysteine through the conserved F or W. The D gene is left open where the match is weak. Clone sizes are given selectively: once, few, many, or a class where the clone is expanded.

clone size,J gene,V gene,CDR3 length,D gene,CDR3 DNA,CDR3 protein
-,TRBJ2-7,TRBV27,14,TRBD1,TGTGCCAGCAGGGGACAGGGGGCTCGAGTCGAGCAGTACTTC,CASRGQGARVEQYF
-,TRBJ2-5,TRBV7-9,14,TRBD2,TGTGCCAGCAGCCTAGCGGGAGTAGTGGAGACCCAGTACTTC,CASSLAGVVETQYF
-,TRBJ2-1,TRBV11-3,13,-,TGTGCCAGCAGCTTAGATAGGGAAAATGAGCAGTTCTTC,CASSLDRENEQFF
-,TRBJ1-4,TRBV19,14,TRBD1,TGTGCCAGCCGCCAGACAGGGCCTAATGAAAAACTGTTTTTT,CASRQTGPNEKLFF
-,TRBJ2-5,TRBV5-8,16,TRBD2,TGTGCCAGCAGCCCTGGGAGGGGCAGGAGCCAAGAGACCCAGTACTTC,CASSPGRGRSQETQYF
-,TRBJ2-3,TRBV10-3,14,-,TGTGCCTTCCCTTTGGGGGGTGGCGCAGATACGCAGTATTTT,CAFPLGGGADTQYF
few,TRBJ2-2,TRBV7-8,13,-,TGTGCCAGCAGCTTAGCAGAGTCCGGGGAGCTGTTTTTT,CASSLAESGELFF
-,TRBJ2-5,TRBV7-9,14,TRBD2,TGTGCCAGCAGCGTAGCGGGAGGTTTAAAGACCCAGTACTTC,CASSVAGGLKTQYF
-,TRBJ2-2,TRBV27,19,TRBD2,TGTGCCAGCAACCCCCGGGTGGCGACTAGCGGGGCCCGGACCGGGGAGCTGTTTTTT,CASNPRVATSGARTGELFF
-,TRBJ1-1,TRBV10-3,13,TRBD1,TGTGCCATCGGGGACAGGGAGGTTACTGAAGCTTTCTTT,CAIGDREVTEAFF
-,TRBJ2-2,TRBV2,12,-,TGTGCCAGCCGCCCCATCGCCGGGGAGCTGTTTTTT,CASRPIAGELFF
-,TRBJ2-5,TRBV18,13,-,TGTGCCAGCTCACCACCGGGGGCTGAGACCCAGTACTTC,CASSPPGAETQYF
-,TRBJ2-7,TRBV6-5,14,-,TGTGCCAGCAGTTACTCTCTCCTCTCCTACGAGCAGTACTTC,CASSYSLLSYEQYF
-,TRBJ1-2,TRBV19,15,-,TGTGCCAGTAGTATAGATCTTGAAGGGATCCATGGCTACACCTTC,CASSIDLEGIHGYTF
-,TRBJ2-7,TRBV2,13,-,TGTGCCAGCAGTGATGACAGATACTACGAGCAGTACTTC,CASSDDRYYEQYF
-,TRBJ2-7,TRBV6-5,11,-,TGTGCCAGCAGTGAATGGGACAAGGAGTACTTC,CASSEWDKEYF
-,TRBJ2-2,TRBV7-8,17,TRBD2,TGTGCCAGCAGCTTAGTAATAGCGGGAGATGGTACCGGGGAGCTGTTTTTT,CASSLVIAGDGTGELFF
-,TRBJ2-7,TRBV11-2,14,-,TGTGCCAGCAGCGAAACTAGAAAGGTCTACGAGCAGTACTTC,CASSETRKVYEQYF
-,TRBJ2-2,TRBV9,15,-,TGTGCCAGCAGCGTAGCTGGGCCGAACACCGGGGAGCTGTTTTTT,CASSVAGPNTGELFF
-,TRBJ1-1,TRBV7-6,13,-,TGTGCCGGCAGCTCCTGGGCGGACACTGAAGCTTTCTTT,CAGSSWADTEAFF
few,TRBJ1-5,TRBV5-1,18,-,TGCGCCAGCAGCCTGTACCCGCGGGCAGGGTATAGCAATCAGCCCCAGCATTTT,CASSLYPRAGYSNQPQHF
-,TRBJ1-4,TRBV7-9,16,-,TGTGCCAGCAGCCTGGGGGCCGGGACAACGAATGAAAAACTGTTTTTT,CASSLGAGTTNEKLFF